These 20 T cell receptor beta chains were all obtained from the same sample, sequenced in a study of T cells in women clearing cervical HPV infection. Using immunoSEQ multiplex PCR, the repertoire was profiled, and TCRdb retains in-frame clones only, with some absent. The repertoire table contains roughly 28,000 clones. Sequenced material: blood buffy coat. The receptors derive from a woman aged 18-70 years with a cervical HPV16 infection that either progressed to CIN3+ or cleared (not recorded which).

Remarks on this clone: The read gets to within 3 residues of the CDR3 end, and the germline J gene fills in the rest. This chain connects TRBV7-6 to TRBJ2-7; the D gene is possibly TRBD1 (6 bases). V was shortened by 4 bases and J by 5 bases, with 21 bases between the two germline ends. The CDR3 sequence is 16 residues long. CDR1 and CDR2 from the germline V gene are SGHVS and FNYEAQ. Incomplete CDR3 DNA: TGTGCCAGCAGCTCATTCACAGGGAATGGGAACGACGAG. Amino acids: CASSSFTGNGNDE. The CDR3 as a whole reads CASSSFTGNGNDEQYF.

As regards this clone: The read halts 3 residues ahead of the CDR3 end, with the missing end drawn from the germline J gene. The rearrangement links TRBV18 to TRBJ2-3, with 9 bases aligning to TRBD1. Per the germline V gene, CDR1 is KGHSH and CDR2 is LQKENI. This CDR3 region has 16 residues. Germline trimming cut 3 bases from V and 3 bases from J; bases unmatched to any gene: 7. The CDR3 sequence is CASSPPVGQGTDTQYF. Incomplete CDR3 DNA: TGTGCCAGCTCACCCCCCGTAGGACAGGGGACAGATACG.

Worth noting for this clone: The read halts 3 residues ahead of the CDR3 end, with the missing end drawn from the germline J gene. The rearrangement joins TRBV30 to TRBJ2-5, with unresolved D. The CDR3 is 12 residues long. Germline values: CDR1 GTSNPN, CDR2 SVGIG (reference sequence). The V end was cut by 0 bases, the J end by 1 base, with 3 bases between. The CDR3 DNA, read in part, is TGTGCCTGGAGTGTAGGCCAAGAGACC. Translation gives CAWSVGQET. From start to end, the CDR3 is CAWSVGQETQYF.

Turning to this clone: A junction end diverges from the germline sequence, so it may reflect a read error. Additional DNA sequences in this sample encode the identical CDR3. Incomplete CDR3 DNA: TGTGCCAGCAGCTTAGAGCAGGCATCTGGAAACACG. It specifies CASSLEQASGNT. The full-length CDR3 reads as CASSLEQASGNTIYF. The rearrangement joins TRBV7-6 to TRBJ1-3, with no clear D. The read finishes 3 residues shy of the CDR3 end, and the germline J gene is used to complete it. CDR1 is SGHVS, CDR2 FNYEAQ, per germline. The CDR3 length is 15 residues.

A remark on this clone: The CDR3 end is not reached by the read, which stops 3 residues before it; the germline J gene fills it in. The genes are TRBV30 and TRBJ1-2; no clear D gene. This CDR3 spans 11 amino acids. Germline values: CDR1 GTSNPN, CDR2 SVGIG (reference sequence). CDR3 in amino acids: CAWSRSYDYTF. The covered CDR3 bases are TGTGCCTGGAGCCGTTCCTACGAC.

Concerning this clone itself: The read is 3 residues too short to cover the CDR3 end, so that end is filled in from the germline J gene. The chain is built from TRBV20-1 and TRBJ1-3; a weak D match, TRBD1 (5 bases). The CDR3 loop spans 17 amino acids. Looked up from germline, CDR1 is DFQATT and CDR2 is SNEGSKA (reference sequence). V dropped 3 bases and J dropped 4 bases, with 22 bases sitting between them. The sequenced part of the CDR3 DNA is TGCAGTGCTAGGCCCTCCGGGTGGGGGGGAACGGGAAACACC. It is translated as CSARPSGWGGTGNT. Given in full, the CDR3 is CSARPSGWGGTGNTIYF.

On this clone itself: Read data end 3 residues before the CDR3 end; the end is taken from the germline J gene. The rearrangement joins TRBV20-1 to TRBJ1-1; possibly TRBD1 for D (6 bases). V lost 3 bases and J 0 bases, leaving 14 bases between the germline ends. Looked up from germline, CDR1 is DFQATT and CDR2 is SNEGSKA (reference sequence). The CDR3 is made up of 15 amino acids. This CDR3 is CSASSGGHLNTEAFF. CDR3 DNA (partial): TGCAGTGCTAGTTCGGGGGGACACCTGAACACTGAA.

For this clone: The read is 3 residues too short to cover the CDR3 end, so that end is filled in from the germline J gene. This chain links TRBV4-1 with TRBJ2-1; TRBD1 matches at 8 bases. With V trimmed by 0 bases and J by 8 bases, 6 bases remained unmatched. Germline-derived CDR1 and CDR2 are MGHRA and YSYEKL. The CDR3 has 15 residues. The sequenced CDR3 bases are TGCGCCAGCAGCCAAGATTACAGGGGGTCCGATGAG. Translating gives CASSQDYRGSDE. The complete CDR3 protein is CASSQDYRGSDEQFF.

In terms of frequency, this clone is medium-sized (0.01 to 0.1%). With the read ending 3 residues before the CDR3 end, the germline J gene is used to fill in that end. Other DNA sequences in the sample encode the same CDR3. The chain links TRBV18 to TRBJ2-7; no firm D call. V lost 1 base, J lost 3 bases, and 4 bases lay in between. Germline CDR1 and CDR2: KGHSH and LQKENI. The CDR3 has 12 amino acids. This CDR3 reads CASSPQRYEQYF. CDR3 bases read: TGTGCCAGCTCACCACAGCGCTACGAG.

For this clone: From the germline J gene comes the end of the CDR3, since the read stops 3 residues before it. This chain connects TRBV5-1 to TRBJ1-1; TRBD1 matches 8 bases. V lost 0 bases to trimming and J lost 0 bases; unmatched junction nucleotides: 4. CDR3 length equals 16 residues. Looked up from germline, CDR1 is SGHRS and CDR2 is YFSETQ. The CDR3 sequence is CASSLAPGQVNTEAFF. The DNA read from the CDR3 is TGCGCCAGCAGCTTGGCCCCGGGACAGGTGAACACTGAA.

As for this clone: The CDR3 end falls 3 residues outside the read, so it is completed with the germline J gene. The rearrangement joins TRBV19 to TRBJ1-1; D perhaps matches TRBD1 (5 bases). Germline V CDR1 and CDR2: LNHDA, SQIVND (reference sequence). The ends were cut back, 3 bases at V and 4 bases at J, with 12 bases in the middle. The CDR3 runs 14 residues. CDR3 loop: CASSIRQGITEAFF. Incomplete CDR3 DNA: TGTGCCAGTAGTATTAGGCAGGGAATCACTGAA.

Here the CDR3 reads CASSLVREDTEAFF. Partial CDR3 DNA: TGTGCCAGCAGCCTAGTCAGGGAGGACACTGAA. The gene calls are TRBV7-9 and TRBJ1-1, with a possible D match to TRBD1 (5 bases). The read finishes 3 residues shy of the CDR3 end, and the germline J gene is used to complete it. The CDR3 contains 14 residues. Germline V gene data show CDR1 as SEHNR and CDR2 as FQNEAQ (reference sequence). V was cut by 5 bases and J by 3 bases, with 13 bases left in between.

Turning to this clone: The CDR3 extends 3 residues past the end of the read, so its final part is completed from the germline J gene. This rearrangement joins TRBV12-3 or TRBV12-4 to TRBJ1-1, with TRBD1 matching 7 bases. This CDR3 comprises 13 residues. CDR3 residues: CASSLGQGQEAFF. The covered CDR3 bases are TGTGCCAGCAGTTTAGGACAGGGTCAAGAA.

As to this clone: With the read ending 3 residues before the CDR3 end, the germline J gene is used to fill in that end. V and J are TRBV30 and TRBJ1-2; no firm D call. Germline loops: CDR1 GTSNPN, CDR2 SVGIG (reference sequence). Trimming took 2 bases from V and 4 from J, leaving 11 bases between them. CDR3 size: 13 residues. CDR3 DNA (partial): TGTGCCTGGAGTTTGAACGCAGGCTATGGC. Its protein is CAWSLNAGYG. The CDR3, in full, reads CAWSLNAGYGYTF.

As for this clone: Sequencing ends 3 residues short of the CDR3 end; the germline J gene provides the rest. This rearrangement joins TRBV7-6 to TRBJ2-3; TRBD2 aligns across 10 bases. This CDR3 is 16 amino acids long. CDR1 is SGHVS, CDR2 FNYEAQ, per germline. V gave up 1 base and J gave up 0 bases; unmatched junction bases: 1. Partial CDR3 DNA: TGTGCCAGCAGCTTAGTAGCGGGGGGAAGCACAGATACG. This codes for CASSLVAGGSTDT. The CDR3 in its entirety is CASSLVAGGSTDTQYF.

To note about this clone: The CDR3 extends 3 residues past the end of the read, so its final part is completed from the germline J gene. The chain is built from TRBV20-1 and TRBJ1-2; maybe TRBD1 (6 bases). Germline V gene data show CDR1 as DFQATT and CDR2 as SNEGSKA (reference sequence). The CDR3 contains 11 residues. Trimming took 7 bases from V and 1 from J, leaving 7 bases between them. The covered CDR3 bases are TGCAGTGGACAGGATAACTATGGC. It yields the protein CSGQDNYG. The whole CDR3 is CSGQDNYGYTF.

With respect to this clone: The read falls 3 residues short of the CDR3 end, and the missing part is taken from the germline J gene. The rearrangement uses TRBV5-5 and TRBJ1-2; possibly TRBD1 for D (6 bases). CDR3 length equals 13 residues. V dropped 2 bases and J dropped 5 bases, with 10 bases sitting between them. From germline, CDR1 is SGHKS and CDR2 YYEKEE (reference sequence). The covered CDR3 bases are TGTGCCAGCAGCTTCCCACAGGGTTATGGC. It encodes CASSFPQGYG. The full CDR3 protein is CASSFPQGYGYTF.

The DNA read from the CDR3 is TGTGCCAGCAGTCAATTAGGGACAGCTAATAATTCACCC. Its translation: CASSQLGTANNSP. The whole CDR3 reads CASSQLGTANNSPLHF. This chain links TRBV2 with TRBJ1-6; 7 nucleotides agree with TRBD1. The DNA ends 3 residues before the CDR3 does, and the rest of the CDR3 is filled in from the germline J gene. Germline loops: CDR1 SNHLY, CDR2 FYNNEI. With 5 bases clipped from V and 5 bases from J, the junction kept 9 bases outside the gene matches. This CDR3 spans 16 amino acids.

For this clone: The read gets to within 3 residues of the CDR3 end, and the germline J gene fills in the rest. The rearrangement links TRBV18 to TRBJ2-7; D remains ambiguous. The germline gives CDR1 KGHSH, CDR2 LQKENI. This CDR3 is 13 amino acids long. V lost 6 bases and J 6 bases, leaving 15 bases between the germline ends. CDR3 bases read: TGTGCCAGCTCCCCTGGGCGTTTTGGCGAG. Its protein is CASSPGRFGE. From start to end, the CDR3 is CASSPGRFGEQYF.

CDR3 protein: CASSNRGFSEAFF. The part of the CDR3 DNA that was read is TGTGCCAGTAGTAACCGGGGTTTCTCTGAA. The chain uses TRBV19 and TRBJ1-1, with D unresolved. The sequence runs out 3 residues before the end of the CDR3; the remainder is reconstructed from the germline J gene. The CDR3 runs 13 residues. Trimming took off 4 bases at V and 6 bases at J, with 12 bases between the two ends. Germline V lookup: CDR1 LNHDA, CDR2 SQIVND (reference sequence).